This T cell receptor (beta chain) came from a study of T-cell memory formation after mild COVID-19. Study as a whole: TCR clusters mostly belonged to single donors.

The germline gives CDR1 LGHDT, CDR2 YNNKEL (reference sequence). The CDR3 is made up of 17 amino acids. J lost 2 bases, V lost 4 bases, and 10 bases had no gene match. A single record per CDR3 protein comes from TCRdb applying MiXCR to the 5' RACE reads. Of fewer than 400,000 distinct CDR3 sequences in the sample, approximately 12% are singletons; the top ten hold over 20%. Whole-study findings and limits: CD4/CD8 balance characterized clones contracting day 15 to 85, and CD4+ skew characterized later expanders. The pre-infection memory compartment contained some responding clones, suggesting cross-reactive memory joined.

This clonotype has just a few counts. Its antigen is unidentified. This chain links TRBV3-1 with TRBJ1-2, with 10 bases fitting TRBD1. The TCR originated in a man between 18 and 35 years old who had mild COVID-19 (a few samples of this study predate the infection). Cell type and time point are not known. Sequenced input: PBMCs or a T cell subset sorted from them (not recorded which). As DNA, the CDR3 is TGTGCCAGCAGCCTCAGACAGGGGGCGCGGGCGAACTATGGCTACACCTTC. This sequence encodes CASSLRQGARANYGYTF.